This T cell receptor (beta chain) was retrieved from a study of blood T cell repertoires in COVID-19. Trimming cost V 3 bases and J 7 bases; bases outside gene matches: 13. The CDR3 totals 17 residues. Germline V gene data show CDR1 as KGHDR and CDR2 as SFDVKD. Measured with immunoSEQ multiplex PCR; TCRdb has only the in-frame clones, and not every one. The sample lists about 190,000 clones; under 90% were seen once. This clonotype originated in a man aged 30 to 45 with active or convalescent COVID-19. Sequenced sample: peripheral blood. V usage is TRBV24-1 and J usage is TRBJ1-5; 8 nucleotides align to TRBD1. CDR3 protein: CATSDPGQGRLGQPQHF. CDR3 sequence (DNA): TGTGCCACCAGTGATCCTGGACAGGGACGGCTTGGGCAGCCCCAGCATTTT.